Presented here are 20 T cell receptor beta chains from one specimen sequenced in a study of chemoradiotherapy in HPV16-positive cancers. The data were produced by immunoSEQ multiplex PCR, yet TCRdb's version contains in-frame clones alone and is incomplete. The repertoire holds some 9,300 clones, with more than 60% as singletons. The sample here was taken from a patient who underwent chemoradiotherapy. Receptors were obtained from a human donor with HPV-associated anogenital cancer.

This clone was observed a single time. The chain is built from TRBV5-1 and TRBJ2-1, with TRBD2 identical over 9 bases. The CDR3 is made up of 16 amino acids. CDR1 is SGHRS, CDR2 YFSETQ, per germline. Unmatched junction bases numbered 5, after V lost 3 bases and J lost 1 base. The chain's CDR3 is CASSWERGESYNEQFF. CDR3 sequence (DNA): TGCGCCAGCAGCTGGGAGCGGGGGGAGTCCTACAATGAGCAGTTCTTC.

The chain couples TRBV5-5 to TRBJ1-1; D is possibly TRBD1 (5 bases). Germline lookup yields CDR1 SGHKS and CDR2 YYEKEE (reference sequence). The CDR3 consists of 13 residues. V was pared by 0 bases and J by 4 bases, with 7 bases between. Here the CDR3 DNA reads TGTGCCAGCAGCTTGGGCGGGGGCACTGAAGCTTTCTTT. Protein: CASSLGGGTEAFF.

The chain uses TRBV30 and TRBJ1-6; no clear D gene. Germline CDR1 reads GTSNPN; CDR2 reads SVGIG (reference sequence). This CDR3 is built from 13 residues. With 4 bases removed from V and 0 bases from J, the gap between germline ends came to 4 bases. For the CDR3, the DNA is TGTGCCTGGAAGAGCTCCTATAATTCACCCCTCCACTTT. Translation: CAWKSSYNSPLHF.

This clone was counted once. The chain carries TRBV5-1 and TRBJ1-1; 9 bases fit TRBD1. This CDR3 has 13 amino acids. After removal of 4 bases from V and 10 bases from J, the junction contained 8 bases not matched to a gene. Germline V gives CDR1 SGHRS, CDR2 YFSETQ. DNA of the CDR3: TGCGCCAGCAGCAGAGGACAGGGGCAAGTAGCTTTCTTT. It yields the protein CASSRGQGQVAFF. The variable domain in full, completed from reference TRBV5-1 and TRBJ1-1, reads KAGVTQTPRYLIKTRGQQVTLSCSPISGHRSVSWYQQTPGQGLQFLFEYFSETQRNKGNFPGRFSGRQFSNSRSEMNVSTLELGDSALYLCASSRGQGQVAFFGQGTRLTVV.

This sequence joins TRBV2 and TRBJ2-3, with 9 bases lining up with TRBD1. The CDR3 contains 15 residues. Trimming at V came to 5 bases and at J to 4 bases, leaving 7 bases not matched to a gene. Per germline, CDR1 SNHLY and CDR2 FYNNEI. The CDR3 region is CASSWGTGLADTQYF. In DNA form, the CDR3 reads TGTGCCAGCAGTTGGGGGACAGGGCTCGCAGATACGCAGTATTTT. Full variable domain (remainder filled in from reference TRBV2 and TRBJ2-3): EPEVTQTPSHQVTQMGQEVILRCVPISNHLYFYWYRQILGQKVEFLVSFYNNEISEKSEIFDDQFSVERPDGSNFTLKIRSTKLEDSAMYFCASSWGTGLADTQYFGPGTRLTVL.

CDR3 nucleotide sequence: TGCGCCAGTCGCCGGGACAGATCCTACAATGAGCAGTTCTTC. Protein product: CASRRDRSYNEQFF. The V call is TRBV5-1, the J call TRBJ2-1; 7 nucleotides match TRBD1. V shed 8 bases and J 1 base; nucleotides not matched to a gene: 6. The CDR3 consists of 14 residues. Germline-derived CDR1 and CDR2 are SGHRS and YFSETQ.

The CDR3, as DNA: TGTGCCAGCAGCGAGGGTAGGACGGCCTACAATGAGCAGTTCTTC. Its protein is CASSEGRTAYNEQFF. This chain links TRBV9 with TRBJ2-1; D unclear. The CDR3 has 15 amino acids. Trimming removed 3 bases from V and 2 bases from J, with 12 bases in between. Germline CDR1 SGDLS, CDR2 YYNGEE.

This clone showed up just once. The chain carries TRBV7-2 and TRBJ2-2; D is ambiguous. This CDR3 is 13 amino acids long. Germline CDR1 and CDR2: SGHTA and FQGNSA. V gave up 0 bases and J gave up 6 bases, with 5 bases separating them. Written as DNA, the CDR3 is TGTGCCAGCAGCTTAGCGTTGGCCGGGGAGCTGTTTTTT. Amino acids: CASSLALAGELFF.

The DNA for the CDR3 is TGCGCCAGCAGTCCCCGACCGGGTGAGAAGGCAGATACGCAGTATTTT. Its protein is CASSPRPGEKADTQYF. This chain uses TRBV4-3 with TRBJ2-3, with no clear D. CDR3 length: 16 amino acids. V was pared by 6 bases and J by 4 bases, with 20 bases between. CDR1 is LGHNA, CDR2 YSLEER, per germline.

The CDR3 spells CASSVAGGLSGNTIYF. Here the CDR3 DNA reads TGTGCCAGCAGCGTAGCAGGGGGCCTCTCTGGAAACACCATATATTTT. The gene calls are TRBV5-4 and TRBJ1-3; 8 bases map to TRBD1. Trimming removed 4 bases from V and 0 bases from J; junction bases left unmatched: 6. CDR1 and CDR2 (germline): SGHNT, YYREEE (reference sequence). CDR3 length: 16 residues.

J is TRBJ2-7 and V is TRBV10-3; D perhaps matches TRBD1 (6 bases). CDR1 ENHRY and CDR2 SYGVKD come from the germline V gene. V gave up 0 bases and J gave up 2 bases, with 14 bases separating them. This CDR3 has 16 residues. CDR3 coding DNA: TGTGCCATCAGTGAGTCGAAAACAGGGACCCCCTACGAGCAGTACTTC. Its translation: CAISESKTGTPYEQYF.

The gene calls are TRBV2 and TRBJ1-1; D gene unclear. Germline lookup yields CDR1 SNHLY and CDR2 FYNNEI. V was cut by 3 bases and J by 2 bases, with 4 bases left in between. The CDR3 loop spans 12 amino acids. In DNA, the CDR3 is TGTGCCAGCAGTGACAGAAACACTGAAGCTTTCTTT. Amino acid sequence: CASSDRNTEAFF.

This clone has only one observation. The chain has TRBV5-1 and TRBJ2-5; 9 bases line up with TRBD2. V trimming: 2 bases; J trimming: 5 bases; junction bases outside the gene matches: 7. The CDR3 totals 15 residues. The germline V gene has CDR1 SGHRS and CDR2 YFSETQ. The CDR3 is CASSLPSGVSETQYF. The DNA of the CDR3 is TGCGCCAGCAGCTTACCTAGCGGGGTTTCCGAGACCCAGTACTTC.

The CDR3 protein is CASSFHEGDTQYF. CDR3 bases: TGTGCCAGCAGCTTCCATGAGGGGGATACGCAGTATTTT. V gene TRBV7-8 combines with J gene TRBJ2-3; D may be TRBD1 or TRBD2 (5 bases each). CDR3 length: 13 residues. Trimming left V 3 bases short and J 6 bases short, with 10 bases between. Germline assignment: CDR1 SGHVS and CDR2 FQNEAQ.

The chain joins TRBV11-2 to TRBJ1-1; D is unresolved. Germline CDR1 and CDR2: SGHAT and FQNNGV. This CDR3 is built from 13 residues. Deletions cut 4 bases from V and 2 bases from J, with 8 bases between. CDR3 loop: CASSSARNTEAFF. The CDR3 region has the DNA TGTGCCAGCAGCTCTGCTCGTAACACTGAAGCTTTCTTT.

CDR3 residues: CATSRYPTGGYEQYF. Written as DNA, the CDR3 is TGTGCCACCAGCAGATACCCGACGGGGGGGTACGAGCAGTACTTC. The rearrangement joins TRBV15 to TRBJ2-7, with 8 bases identical to TRBD2. V lost 2 bases and J lost 4; bases outside the gene matches: 7. The CDR3 has 15 residues. Germline assignment: CDR1 LNHNV and CDR2 YYDKDF (reference sequence).

The rearrangement joins TRBV9 to TRBJ1-3, with D possibly being TRBD1 (5 bases). Trimming removed 2 bases from V and 0 bases from J, with 12 bases in between. CDR1 and CDR2 (germline): SGDLS, YYNGEE. The CDR3 contains 16 residues. The CDR3 sequence: CASSVGDGFSGNTIYF. The CDR3 coding sequence is TGTGCCAGCAGCGTGGGGGACGGATTCTCTGGAAACACCATATATTTT. Full variable domain (outside the CDR3, taken from reference TRBV9 and TRBJ1-3): DSGVTQTPKHLITATGQRVTLRCSPRSGDLSVYWYQQSLDQGLQFLIQYYNGEERAKGNILERFSAQQFPDLHSELNLSSLELGDSALYFCASSVGDGFSGNTIYFGEGSWLTVV.

V usage is TRBV5-1 and J usage is TRBJ2-7; D may be TRBD2 (6 bases). The germline gives CDR1 SGHRS, CDR2 YFSETQ. Trimming took off 0 bases at V and 0 bases at J, with 16 bases between the two ends. The CDR3 spans 17 residues. Here the CDR3 DNA reads TGCGCCAGCAGCTTGGCCCCCTGGCAGGGAGGCTCCTACGAGCAGTACTTC. Its protein is CASSLAPWQGGSYEQYF.

V usage is TRBV19 and J usage is TRBJ1-5; maybe TRBD1 (5 bases). The length of the CDR3 is 16 residues. Trimming stripped 5 bases from V and 1 base from J, with 15 bases between. Per the germline V gene, CDR1 is LNHDA and CDR2 is SQIVND (reference sequence). The CDR3: CASSQLGGGSNQPQHF. In DNA, the CDR3 is TGTGCCAGTAGTCAGCTCGGGGGAGGGAGCAATCAGCCCCAGCATTTT.

The chain uses TRBV5-1 and TRBJ2-5; D not certain. V was shortened by 0 bases and J by 1 base, with 7 bases between the two germline ends. CDR1 SGHRS and CDR2 YFSETQ come from the germline V gene. CDR3 length equals 14 residues. CDR3 nucleotides: TGCGCCAGCAGCTTGGTCGCCGTCCAAGAGACCCAGTACTTC. Translating gives CASSLVAVQETQYF.